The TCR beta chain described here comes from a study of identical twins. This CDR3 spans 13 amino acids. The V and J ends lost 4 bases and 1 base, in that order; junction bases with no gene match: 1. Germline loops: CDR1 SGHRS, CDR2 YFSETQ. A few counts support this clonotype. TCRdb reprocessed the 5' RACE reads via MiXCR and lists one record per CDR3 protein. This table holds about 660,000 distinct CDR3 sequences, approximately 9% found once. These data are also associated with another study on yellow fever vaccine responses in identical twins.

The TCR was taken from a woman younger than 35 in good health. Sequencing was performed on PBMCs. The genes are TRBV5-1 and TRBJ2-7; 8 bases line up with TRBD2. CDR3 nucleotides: TGCGCCAGCAGCGGACTAGCTTCCTACGAGCAGTACTTC. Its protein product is CASSGLASYEQYF.